A selection of T cell receptor beta chains follows, all from one sample in a study of shared clonotypes between healthy human individuals. Using immunoSEQ multiplex PCR, the repertoire was profiled, and TCRdb retains in-frame clones only, with some absent. The repertoire holds a few million clones, about 92% seen once, with under 0.15% in the top ten. Sequences were obtained from naive CD4+ T cells sorted from blood. The receptor set was obtained from a man aged 18 to 30 in good health. CDR3s include the opening cysteine and the closing phenylalanine or tryptophan. The D gene is left open where the match is weak. Expanded clones are given a class, and other clones once, few, many or no size at all.

d_gene	abundance	j_gene	v_gene	CDR3nt	CDR3aa
TRBD2	-	TRBJ2-3	TRBV2	TGTGCCAGCAGTCGGGACGGGGGGAGCACAGATACGCAGTATTTT	CASSRDGGSTDTQYF
-	-	TRBJ1-1	TRBV5-1	TGCGCCAGCAGCTTGGAACTGCAGAACACTGAAGCTTTCTTT	CASSLELQNTEAFF
TRBD1	-	TRBJ2-1	TRBV7-2	TGTGCCAGCAGCTTACTCGGACAGGCTACCAACAATGAGCAGTTCTTC	CASSLLGQATNNEQFF
-	few	TRBJ1-1	TRBV6-1	TGTGCCAGCAGTGAACGAAGTGCTTTCTTT	CASSERSAFF
-	-	TRBJ2-1	TRBV27	TGTGCCAGCAGTAGAGAGGCGGGTTTCTCCTACAATGAGCAGTTCTTC	CASSREAGFSYNEQFF
-	-	TRBJ1-5	TRBV19	TGTGCCAGTAGTATTTGGTCGGGGCACTATAGCAATCAGCCCCAGCATTTT	CASSIWSGHYSNQPQHF
-	-	TRBJ2-5	TRBV19	TGTGCCAGCTGGGAGATCCCAGAGACCCAGTACTTC	CASWEIPETQYF
-	-	TRBJ1-2	TRBV7-2	TGTGCCAGCAGCTTAGGAGTTGGGACACCCACCGGCTACACCTTC	CASSLGVGTPTGYTF
-	-	TRBJ2-3	TRBV29-1	TGCAGCGTTGAACGGGACACAGATACGCAGTATTTT	CSVERDTDTQYF
TRBD1	-	TRBJ1-1	TRBV6-1	TGTGCCAGCAGTGGACAGGGGAACACTGAAGCTTTCTTT	CASSGQGNTEAFF
TRBD2	-	TRBJ2-5	TRBV7-9	TGTGCCAGCAGCTCGACAGCGGGAGGGTGGGAGACCCAGTACTTC	CASSSTAGGWETQYF
-	-	TRBJ1-2	TRBV18	TGTGCCAGCTCCTCCGGCCAGGGGAGAGTCTATGGCTACACCTTC	CASSSGQGRVYGYTF
-	-	TRBJ2-1	TRBV25-1	TGTGCCAGCAAGCTAGGGGTGTCCTACAATGAGCAGTTCTTC	CASKLGVSYNEQFF
-	-	TRBJ2-7	TRBV29-1	TGCAGCGTTGAAGATCCGGCAGGAAACTACGAGCAGTACTTC	CSVEDPAGNYEQYF
-	once	TRBJ1-5	TRBV28	TGTGCCAGCCACATACGGGATTCGTCGGGCAATCAGCCCCAGCATTTT	CASHIRDSSGNQPQHF
-	-	TRBJ1-2	TRBV2	TGTGCCAGCAGGGAGCGACAGCAATCCTATGGCTACACCTTC	CASRERQQSYGYTF
TRBD1	once	TRBJ1-2	TRBV7-6	TGTGCCAGCAGCTTAGTCCCTGCAGGGGGTGGCTATGGCTACACCTTC	CASSLVPAGGGYGYTF
TRBD1	-	TRBJ1-1	TRBV30	TGTGCCTGGAGGGAGGACAGGGATACTGAAGCTTTCTTT	CAWREDRDTEAFF
-	-	TRBJ2-1	TRBV9	TGTGCCAGCAGCGTAGACCCTGCGGCAGGGGAGCAGTTCTTC	CASSVDPAAGEQFF
-	-	TRBJ1-2	TRBV4-2	TGTGCCAGCAGCCAGGACGACATGGGGTTGAGGGGCTACACCTTC	CASSQDDMGLRGYTF
TRBD1	-	TRBJ2-7	TRBV5-1	TGCGCCAGCAGCCCACTGATGCCCGGGACAGGCACCTACGAGCAGTACTTC	CASSPLMPGTGTYEQYF
-	-	TRBJ1-1	TRBV6-1	TGTGCCAGCAGTGAAGTTTTGGGGGGAGCTTTCTTT	CASSEVLGGAFF
-	-	TRBJ2-7	TRBV28	TGTGCCAGCAGTTTGGGAGGGGGGTCCTACGAGCAGTACTTC	CASSLGGGSYEQYF
-	-	TRBJ1-1	TRBV18	TGTGCCAGCTCACCAGTGACAGGTCCTTTCGAAGCTTTCTTT	CASSPVTGPFEAFF
-	-	TRBJ1-5	TRBV6-5	TGTGCCAGCGATGGACTGACTAGCAATCAGCCCCAGCATTTT	CASDGLTSNQPQHF
-	-	TRBJ2-1	TRBV10-1	TGCGCCAGCAGTGGCCGCGAAACCCGGGCCTACAATGAGCAGTTCTTC	CASSGRETRAYNEQFF
-	-	TRBJ1-1	TRBV7-2	TGTGCCAGCAGGTTAGTGGGTAGCACTGAAGCTTTCTTT	CASRLVGSTEAFF
TRBD1	-	TRBJ2-7	TRBV6-5	TGTGCCAGCAGCCGGGGACAGGGGGTGTCCTACGAGCAGTACTTC	CASSRGQGVSYEQYF
-	-	TRBJ1-6	TRBV18	TGTGCCAGCTCACCCCCGGATTCACCCCTCCACTTT	CASSPPDSPLHF
TRBD2	-	TRBJ2-5	TRBV6-1	TGTGCCAGCAGCTCGGGGGGAGGGAGGGCTGAGACCCAGTACTTC	CASSSGGGRAETQYF
-	once	TRBJ2-4	TRBV13	TGTGCCAGCAGCTTGGGGGCCCTAGCCAAAAACATTCAGTACTTC	CASSLGALAKNIQYF
-	-	TRBJ1-2	TRBV11-2	TGTGCCAGCAGCTTAGTGCTAGGAGGTGGCTACACCTTC	CASSLVLGGGYTF
TRBD1	-	TRBJ2-3	TRBV4-1	TGCGCCAGCAGCCAACCTCGACAGGGGGCGGCGACAGATACGCAGTATTTT	CASSQPRQGAATDTQYF
-	-	TRBJ1-2	TRBV5-4	TGTGCCAGCAGCCGGGGGACCGGCCTCGCCTACACCTTC	CASSRGTGLAYTF
-	-	TRBJ2-7	TRBV6-5	TGTGCCAGCAGTTACGATGGGGGCGAGGGAGAGCAGTACTTC	CASSYDGGEGEQYF
-	-	TRBJ1-3	TRBV4-1	TGCGCCAGCAGCCACCCAGCCCGGAGCTCTGGAAACACCATATATTTT	CASSHPARSSGNTIYF
-	-	TRBJ2-2	TRBV5-1	TGCGCCAGCAGCTCCGTCGGGGGTGGGACCGGGGAGCTGTTTTTT	CASSSVGGGTGELFF
-	once	TRBJ1-4	TRBV29-1	TGCAGCGTTCAGGTCGGACCTAATGAAAAACTGTTTTTT	CSVQVGPNEKLFF
-	-	TRBJ1-6	TRBV15	TGTGCCACCAGCAGAGATAGTCCGTTCCGGGAGGCGGATTCACCCCTCCACTTT	CATSRDSPFREADSPLHF
-	-	TRBJ1-4	TRBV2	TGTGCCAGCGCCTACGGGAGTAATGAAAAACTGTTTTTT	CASAYGSNEKLFF